The 8 T cell receptor beta chains reported below all come from one sample, sequenced in a study of response to subunit inactivated influenza vaccine. One entry per CDR3 protein, called by TCRdb with MiXCR from the RT-PCR reads. The data contain 490,000 or so distinct CDR3 sequences, 7.6% of them singletons. This specimen was PBMCs from blood, taken roughly 24 months after vaccination. Receptors originate from a man between 50 and 69 years old who received an inactivated influenza vaccine.

This clonotype was recorded at least ten times. This rearrangement joins TRBV20-1 to TRBJ1-2, with D unresolved. There are 14 residues in the CDR3. The germline V gene has CDR1 DFQATT and CDR2 SNEGSKA (reference sequence). V lost 0 bases and J 0 bases, leaving 8 bases between the germline ends. Written as DNA, the CDR3 is TGCAGTGCTAGAGACCCGGGAGCTAACTATGGCTACACCTTC. Residues: CSARDPGANYGYTF.

The chain carries TRBV24-1 and TRBJ2-2; no reliable D call. This CDR3 comprises 14 residues. V was cut by 6 bases and J by 2 bases, with 9 bases left in between. Germline V gives CDR1 KGHDR, CDR2 SFDVKD. Written as DNA, the CDR3 is TGTGCCACCAGTAGACTGGGCAACACCGGGGAGCTGTTTTTT. It translates to CATSRLGNTGELFF.

CDR3 coding DNA: TGTGCCATCAGTGAGGAGTCAGTTGGGGGTGGTTACGAGCAGTACTTC. Its protein is CAISEESVGGGYEQYF. The V gene is TRBV10-3, the J gene TRBJ2-7; either TRBD1 or TRBD2 may supply D (5 bases each). This CDR3 has 16 amino acids. Germline V CDR1 and CDR2: ENHRY, SYGVKD. V was cut by 2 bases and J by 4 bases, with 18 bases left in between.

The chain couples TRBV10-2 to TRBJ2-2; maybe TRBD2 (5 bases). Between the trimmed V and J ends, which lost 6 bases and 2 bases, there was a span of 7 bases. Germline V CDR1 and CDR2: WSHSY, SAAADI. CDR3 length: 13 residues. CDR3 protein: CASSGVNTGELFF. CDR3 in DNA: TGCGCCAGCAGCGGGGTCAACACCGGGGAGCTGTTTTTT.

V gene TRBV6-5 combines with J gene TRBJ1-2; maybe TRBD1 (5 bases). Trimming left V 0 bases short and J 3 bases short, with 14 bases between. The CDR3 is made up of 16 amino acids. Germline values: CDR1 MNHEY, CDR2 SVGAGI. CDR3 protein: CASSYSGRVADYGYTF. CDR3 coding DNA: TGTGCCAGCAGTTACTCGGGCAGGGTAGCAGACTATGGCTACACCTTC.

The chain couples TRBV27 to TRBJ2-7; TRBD1 matches 8 bases. Losses at the gene ends were 3 bases for V and 2 bases for J; bases not matched to a gene: 6. Germline CDR1 is MNHEY and CDR2 is SMNVEV (reference sequence). This CDR3 region has 15 residues. The CDR3: CASSFSGTGPYEQYF. In DNA, the CDR3 is TGTGCCAGCAGTTTCTCCGGGACAGGCCCCTACGAGCAGTACTTC.

This clonotype occurred a few times. The chain recombines TRBV20-1 with TRBJ2-5, with 11 bases fitting TRBD2. The CDR3 length is 16 residues. The J segment lost 4 bases and the V segment lost 5 bases, leaving 12 bases of the junction unmatched. The germline gives CDR1 DFQATT, CDR2 SNEGSKA (reference sequence). CDR3 in DNA: TGCAGTGCTCTAGGGCTAGCGGGAGGTATAGGAGAGACCCAGTACTTC. It specifies CSALGLAGGIGETQYF.

This chain connects TRBV4-3 to TRBJ1-1; the D is unclear. V was clipped by 0 bases and J by 1 base, with 18 bases between them. Germline-derived CDR1 and CDR2 are LGHNA and YSLEER. The CDR3 covers 18 residues. The CDR3 region has the DNA TGCGCCAGCAGCCAAGACTACTACCCGGGTCGTGAGAACACTGAAGCTTTCTTT. It codes for CASSQDYYPGRENTEAFF.